The rows below give T cell receptor beta chains drawn from one sample of a study of blood T cell repertoires in COVID-19. Here immunoSEQ multiplex PCR was the method, and the copy in TCRdb shows in-frame clones only, minus some. The sample lists 250,000 or so clones; around 84% were seen once. The sequencing input was PBMCs or T cells enriched from blood (not recorded which). All receptors derive from a woman in her 50s who had been exposed to COVID-19. The CDR3 runs from the conserved cysteine through the conserved F or W. The D gene is left open where the match is weak. A row's size may be missing; if present it is once, few, many or a size class.

>-|-|TRBV12-3/TRBV12-4|TRBJ1-2
TGTGCCAGCGGGCTCGGGGGTGGCGCTGGCTACACCTTC
CASGLGGGAGYTF
>-|TRBD2|TRBV20-1|TRBJ2-5
TGCAGTGCTAGTTCGGGACTAGCCCAAGAGACCCAGTACTTC
CSASSGLAQETQYF
>once|TRBD1|TRBV3-1/TRBV3-2|TRBJ1-5
TGTGCCAGCAGCCAAGATCGAACAGGGGTTCAGCCCCAGCATTTT
CASSQDRTGVQPQHF
>-|-|TRBV19|TRBJ1-5
TGTGCCAGTACCCCCTGGTCCAGGGGCAGCAATCAGCCCCAGCATTTT
CASTPWSRGSNQPQHF
>-|TRBD1|TRBV4-3|TRBJ2-7
TGCGCCAGCAGCCCGACAGGGATCGACGAGCAGTACTTC
CASSPTGIDEQYF
>-|TRBD1|TRBV6-5|TRBJ1-1
TGTGCCAGCAGGACCAGGGGGTTGGGGAACACTGAAGCTTTCTTT
CASRTRGLGNTEAFF
>-|-|TRBV9|TRBJ1-1
TGTGCCAGCAGCGTAGCCCCCCGGGACACTGAAGCTTTCTTT
CASSVAPRDTEAFF
>-|TRBD2|TRBV29-1|TRBJ2-1
TGCAGCGTTGAACCCGGGGGGACCTACAATGAGCAGTTCTTC
CSVEPGGTYNEQFF
>-|-|TRBV7-9|TRBJ1-3
TGTGCCAGCAGCTTCTTAGGAAGAGGAGGAAACACCATATATTTT
CASSFLGRGGNTIYF
>-|TRBD1|TRBV29-1|TRBJ2-3
TGCAGCGTTGGAGATACAGGGGACCTGACAGATACGCAGTATTTT
CSVGDTGDLTDTQYF
>few|TRBD1|TRBV5-6|TRBJ1-1
TGTGCCAGCAATCCGACAGGGAGAACTGAAGCTTTCTTT
CASNPTGRTEAFF
>once|TRBD2|TRBV5-6|TRBJ2-2
TGTGCCAGCAGCTTGTCTAGCGGGAGCACCGGGGAGCTGTTTTTT
CASSLSSGSTGELFF
>-|TRBD1|TRBV18|TRBJ1-2
TGTGCCAGCTCACCGTCACCCCGGGACAGCTATGGCTACACCTTC
CASSPSPRDSYGYTF
>-|TRBD2|TRBV6-5|TRBJ2-3
TGTGCCAGCAGCGAGAGCGGGGAGTTCACAGATACGCAGTATTTT
CASSESGEFTDTQYF
>-|TRBD2|TRBV10-1|TRBJ2-5
TGCGCCAGCAGTGAGTCTGGGGTAGCGGGGGACCAAGAGACCCAGTACTTC
CASSESGVAGDQETQYF
>-|-|TRBV19|TRBJ1-6
TGTGCCAGTAGCTTGACAGCTTATAATTCACCCCTCCACTTT
CASSLTAYNSPLHF